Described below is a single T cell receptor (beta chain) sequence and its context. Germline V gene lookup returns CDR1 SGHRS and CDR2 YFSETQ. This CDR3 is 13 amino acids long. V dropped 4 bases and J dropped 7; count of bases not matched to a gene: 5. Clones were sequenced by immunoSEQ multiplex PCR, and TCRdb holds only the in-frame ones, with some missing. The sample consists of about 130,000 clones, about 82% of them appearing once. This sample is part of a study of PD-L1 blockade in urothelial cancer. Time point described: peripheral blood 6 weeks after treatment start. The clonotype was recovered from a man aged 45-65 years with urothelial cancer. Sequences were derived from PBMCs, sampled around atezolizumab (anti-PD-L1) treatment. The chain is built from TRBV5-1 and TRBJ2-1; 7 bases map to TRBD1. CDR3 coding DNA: TGCGCCAGCAGCGCGACAGGGTTAAATGAGCAGTTCTTC. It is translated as CASSATGLNEQFF.